Shown below are 29 T cell receptor beta chains from a single sample sequenced in a study of OX40 agonist ivuxolimab in advanced cancers. Some clones are missing from TCRdb's copy, which holds only in-frame ones; the method was immunoSEQ multiplex PCR. The table has approximately 19,000 clones, about four fifths seen once. The input for sequencing was CD4+ or CD8+ T cells sorted from blood, taken in a trial of the OX40 agonist ivuxolimab. These receptors originate from an adult with an advanced solid tumor such as melanoma, head and neck, liver or kidney cancer.

The chain joins TRBV19 to TRBJ2-7, with 7 bases matching TRBD1. The CDR3 spans 14 residues. The junction had 12 bases not matched to a gene; V was cut back by 8 bases and J by 5 bases. The V gene's germline CDR1 is LNHDA and CDR2 SQIVND (reference sequence). CDR3 coding DNA: TGTGCCAGTGCCGTGACAGGGCTGCCCCACGAGCAGTACTTC. Amino acid sequence: CASAVTGLPHEQYF.

The chain joins TRBV15 to TRBJ2-1; TRBD1 is a possible D gene (5 bases). The germline gives CDR1 LNHNV, CDR2 YYDKDF (reference sequence). V was trimmed by 1 base and J by 4 bases, leaving 14 bases between them. The CDR3 is made up of 16 amino acids. Written as DNA, the CDR3 is TGTGCCACCAGCAGAGGGGCCCAGGGCCATTACAATGAGCAGTTCTTC. Protein: CATSRGAQGHYNEQFF.

The chain is built from TRBV15 and TRBJ1-1; a possible D gene is TRBD1 (5 bases). The CDR3 contains 11 residues. The ends were cut back, 7 bases at V and 6 bases at J, with 9 bases in the middle. The germline CDR1 and CDR2 sequences are LNHNV and YYDKDF (reference sequence). The CDR3 DNA reads as TGTGCCACCACGAGGGGCCCTGAAGCTTTCTTT. This codes for CATTRGPEAFF.

The V call is TRBV4-1, the J call TRBJ2-5; 9 positions match TRBD2. This CDR3 comprises 15 residues. V was pared by 3 bases and J by 4 bases, with 6 bases of the junction left unmatched. Looked up from germline, CDR1 is MGHRA and CDR2 is YSYEKL. This CDR3 is CASSQAAGGGETQYF. The CDR3 DNA is TGCGCCAGCAGCCAGGCAGCGGGAGGAGGAGAGACCCAGTACTTC.

The genes are TRBV6-5 and TRBJ2-7; TRBD2 matches 10 bases. The trim removed 7 bases at V and 6 bases at J, leaving 6 bases unmatched. Germline CDR1 MNHEY, CDR2 SVGAGI. This CDR3 is built from 13 residues. The CDR3 is CASNIAGGGEQYF. CDR3 DNA: TGTGCCAGCAACATAGCGGGAGGTGGCGAGCAGTACTTC.

The chain links TRBV27 to TRBJ2-5; D unclear. The germline CDR1 and CDR2 sequences are MNHEY and SMNVEV (reference sequence). V was trimmed by 5 bases and J by 2 bases, leaving 15 bases between them. This CDR3 spans 15 amino acids. As DNA, the CDR3 is TGTGCCAGCAGTCCCGGAGCTAGGACGCAAGAGACCCAGTACTTC. Translating it yields CASSPGARTQETQYF.

The chain combines TRBV6-6 with TRBJ2-7; weak D call: TRBD1 (6 bases). Germline V CDR1 and CDR2: MNHNY, SVGAGI (reference sequence). Trimming pared 6 bases from V and 3 bases from J, leaving 12 bases between. CDR3 length: 13 residues. The chain's CDR3 is CASSPGGFYEQYF. In DNA form, the CDR3 reads TGTGCCAGCAGCCCTGGGGGCTTCTACGAGCAGTACTTC.

This clone is labeled large (0.1 to 1%). V gene TRBV11-2 combines with J gene TRBJ2-1, with TRBD1 matching over 9 bases. Germline V CDR1 and CDR2: SGHAT, FQNNGV. The CDR3 has 15 amino acids. Trimming at V came to 3 bases and at J to 8 bases, leaving 8 bases not matched to a gene. The CDR3 nucleotides are TGTGCCAGCAGCTTGAGGGACAGGGTTAACGATGAGCAGTTCTTC. This codes for CASSLRDRVNDEQFF.

The chain uses TRBV4-1 and TRBJ2-4; D is ambiguous. From germline, CDR1 is MGHRA and CDR2 YSYEKL. The CDR3 spans 15 residues. Between the trimmed V and J ends, which lost 0 bases and 0 bases, there was a span of 6 bases. CDR3 nucleotides: TGCGCCAGCAGCCAAGATTTCCAAGCCAAAAACATTCAGTACTTC. Protein product: CASSQDFQAKNIQYF.

The V call is TRBV27, the J call TRBJ2-7; unclear D gene. The V gene lost 0 bases and the J gene lost 3 bases, with 9 bases spanning the gap. The CDR3 is 14 residues long. In germline, CDR1 is MNHEY, CDR2 SMNVEV (reference sequence). Here the CDR3 reads CASSLSPSGYEQYF. CDR3 nucleotide sequence: TGTGCCAGCAGTTTATCCCCTTCGGGCTACGAGCAGTACTTC.

This sequence joins TRBV19 and TRBJ2-2, with TRBD2 matching 9 bases. The germline gives CDR1 LNHDA, CDR2 SQIVND (reference sequence). Trimming cost V 3 bases and J 4 bases; bases outside gene matches: 9. The CDR3 is 17 residues long. The CDR3 sequence is CASSISGLAGRTGELFF. CDR3 nucleotide sequence: TGTGCCAGTAGTATTAGCGGGCTAGCGGGACGCACCGGGGAGCTGTTTTTT.

The sample holds one count of this clone. This chain joins TRBV9 and TRBJ2-7, with 9 positions matching TRBD2. The CDR3 sequence is 14 residues long. Germline V gene data show CDR1 as SGDLS and CDR2 as YYNGEE. The V segment lost 5 bases and the J segment 2 bases; nucleotides outside the gene matches: 5. CDR3 bases: TGTGCCAGCAGTCCTACTAGCGGGCCCTACGAGCAGTACTTC. This sequence encodes CASSPTSGPYEQYF. Supplemented by reference TRBV9 and TRBJ2-7, the full variable domain reads DSGVTQTPKHLITATGQRVTLRCSPRSGDLSVYWYQQSLDQGLQFLIQYYNGEERAKGNILERFSAQQFPDLHSELNLSSLELGDSALYFCASSPTSGPYEQYFGPGTRLTVT.

This rearrangement joins TRBV5-4 to TRBJ2-7, with D unclear. The CDR3 consists of 13 residues. V lost 0 bases to trimming and J lost 1 base, with 5 bases between them. Germline CDR1 and CDR2: SGHNT and YYREEE (reference sequence). This CDR3 is CASSLDRSYEQYF. The CDR3, as DNA: TGTGCCAGCAGCTTGGACAGATCCTACGAGCAGTACTTC.

The chain employs TRBV7-8 and TRBJ1-3, with 10 bases matching TRBD1. Trimming removed 5 bases from V and 4 bases from J; junction bases left unmatched: 11. This CDR3 has 17 amino acids. CDR1 and CDR2 (germline): SGHVS, FQNEAQ. CDR3 coding DNA: TGTGCCAGCAGCCCCGGGGACAGGGGAAACTCCGGAAACACCATATATTTT. This codes for CASSPGDRGNSGNTIYF. Full variable domain (outside the CDR3, taken from reference TRBV7-8 and TRBJ1-3): GAGVSQSPRYKVAKRGQDVALRCDPISGHVSLFWYQQALGQGPEFLTYFQNEAQLDKSGLPSDRFFAERPEGSVSTLKIQRTQQEDSAVYLCASSPGDRGNSGNTIYFGEGSWLTVV.

The V call is TRBV7-9, the J call TRBJ2-7; TRBD1 is a possible D gene (5 bases). Germline V gene data show CDR1 as SEHNR and CDR2 as FQNEAQ (reference sequence). The CDR3 sequence is 14 residues long. V lost 7 bases and J 2 bases, leaving 15 bases between the germline ends. In DNA, the CDR3 is TGTGCCAGCACCAATGGACAAGCAGCCTACGAGCAGTACTTC. It specifies CASTNGQAAYEQYF. The full variable domain, in which reference TRBV7-9 and TRBJ2-7 provide the parts outside the CDR3, is DTGVSQNPRHKITKRGQNVTFRCDPISEHNRLYWYRQTLGQGPEFLTYFQNEAQLEKSRLLSDRFSAERPKGSFSTLEIQRTEQGDSAMYLCASTNGQAAYEQYFGPGTRLTVT.

The chain combines TRBV15 with TRBJ2-1, with D perhaps TRBD2 (5 bases). This CDR3 region has 15 residues. Germline loops: CDR1 LNHNV, CDR2 YYDKDF (reference sequence). The V gene lost 1 base and the J gene lost 3 bases, with 10 bases spanning the gap. The CDR3, as DNA: TGTGCCACCAGCAGAGGGGCGGAGGTCTACAATGAGCAGTTCTTC. Protein sequence: CATSRGAEVYNEQFF.

The chain links TRBV27 to TRBJ1-3, with 8 positions matching TRBD1. Germline values: CDR1 MNHEY, CDR2 SMNVEV (reference sequence). CDR3 size: 14 residues. V shed 4 bases and J 5 bases; nucleotides not matched to a gene: 4. In nucleotides, the CDR3 is TGTGCCAGCAGTTCAGGGACAGGAAGAAACACCATATATTTT. Translation: CASSSGTGRNTIYF.

CDR3 sequence reads: CASSERGSTDTQYF. In DNA form, the CDR3 reads TGTGCCAGCAGTGAGCGGGGGAGCACAGATACGCAGTATTTT. The V and J genes are TRBV27 and TRBJ2-3; TRBD2 matches at 8 bases. With 5 bases clipped from V and 0 bases from J, the junction kept 1 base outside the gene matches. The CDR3 extends over 14 amino acids. CDR1 is MNHEY, CDR2 SMNVEV, per germline (reference sequence).

The rearrangement joins TRBV27 to TRBJ1-1; D is unclear. The germline V gene encodes CDR1 MNHEY and CDR2 SMNVEV (reference sequence). The V gene lost 1 base and the J gene lost 0 bases, with 9 bases spanning the gap. This CDR3 region has 15 residues. The CDR3 region is CASSLYGRLNTEAFF. CDR3 sequence (DNA): TGTGCCAGCAGTTTATACGGCAGGCTGAACACTGAAGCTTTCTTT.

V and J are TRBV9 and TRBJ1-1; D is uncertain. Per germline, CDR1 SGDLS and CDR2 YYNGEE. The CDR3 length is 14 residues. Deletions cut 0 bases from V and 0 bases from J, with 6 bases between. In DNA form, the CDR3 reads TGTGCCAGCAGCGTAGCTCAAGTGAACACTGAAGCTTTCTTT. Its protein product is CASSVAQVNTEAFF.

By sample fraction, this clone is medium-sized. The chain uses TRBV4-2 and TRBJ1-1; D is uncertain. This CDR3 is built from 14 residues. Looked up from germline, CDR1 is LGHNA and CDR2 is YNFKEQ. V lost 6 bases, J lost 1 base, and 12 bases lay in between. The CDR3 region has the DNA TGTGCCAGCAGGGACCCCTTTGGGAACACTGAAGCTTTCTTT. It specifies CASRDPFGNTEAFF.

By proportion, this clone is medium-sized. The V gene is TRBV7-6, the J gene TRBJ1-5, with 8 bases fitting TRBD1. With V trimmed by 2 bases and J by 7 bases, 7 bases remained unmatched. The CDR3 loop spans 15 amino acids. Germline V lookup: CDR1 SGHVS, CDR2 FNYEAQ. The CDR3: CASSLSSGGYQPQHF. The DNA of the CDR3 is TGTGCCAGCAGCTTATCGTCAGGGGGCTACCAGCCCCAGCATTTT.

The chain combines TRBV7-9 with TRBJ2-7; 12 bases map to TRBD2. The CDR3 has 17 amino acids. The ends lost 4 bases at V and 0 bases at J; junction bases unmatched: 7. Germline-derived CDR1 and CDR2 are SEHNR and FQNEAQ (reference sequence). The CDR3 region has the DNA TGTGCCAGCAGCTCCGGACTAGCGGGACATAACTCCTACGAGCAGTACTTC. Its translation is CASSSGLAGHNSYEQYF.

This rearrangement joins TRBV28 to TRBJ1-2, with a possible D match to TRBD1 (5 bases). CDR1 MDHEN and CDR2 SYDVKM come from the germline V gene. Trimming stripped 7 bases from V and 2 bases from J, with 20 bases between. CDR3 length: 16 residues. The CDR3 reads CASNGAGVGGNYGYTF. CDR3 nucleotide sequence: TGTGCCAGCAACGGGGCCGGGGTTGGGGGAAACTATGGCTACACCTTC.

The chain joins TRBV7-9 to TRBJ2-7, with 8 bases matching TRBD1. CDR1 is SEHNR and CDR2 is FQNEAQ in the germline V gene (reference sequence). Germline trimming cut 6 bases from V and 6 bases from J; bases unmatched to any gene: 7. This CDR3 has 13 amino acids. The CDR3 sequence: CASRPGQGGEQYF. The CDR3 coding sequence is TGTGCCAGCAGACCCGGACAGGGCGGCGAGCAGTACTTC.

Sample share makes this clone medium-sized (0.01 to 0.1%). V usage is TRBV10-1 and J usage is TRBJ1-1; D is unclear. V gave up 3 bases and J gave up 10 bases, with 9 bases separating them. From germline, CDR1 is WNHNN and CDR2 SYGVQD (reference sequence). The CDR3 has 11 amino acids. The CDR3 region has the DNA TGCGCCAGCAGTGAAGGTGGATTAGCTTTCTTT. Protein sequence: CASSEGGLAFF.

The chain combines TRBV27 with TRBJ2-7; TRBD1 might be the D (6 bases). Looked up from germline, CDR1 is MNHEY and CDR2 is SMNVEV (reference sequence). This CDR3 is 14 amino acids long. With 4 bases removed from V and 2 bases from J, the gap between germline ends came to 12 bases. The CDR3 DNA follows: TGTGCCAGCAGTTCAGTGGGGGCCACCTACGAGCAGTACTTC. Protein product: CASSSVGATYEQYF.

V is TRBV7-8 and J is TRBJ1-2; 8 bases match TRBD1. This CDR3 region has 16 residues. Per the germline V gene, CDR1 is SGHVS and CDR2 is FQNEAQ. V was clipped by 2 bases and J by 0 bases; unmatched bases: 5. CDR3 DNA: TGTGCCAGCAGCTTATGGACAGGGACCTCTAACTATGGCTACACCTTC. Its translation: CASSLWTGTSNYGYTF.

This clone was counted a single time. This chain connects TRBV28 to TRBJ2-2, with 9 bases that match TRBD2. J was trimmed by 0 bases and V by 5 bases; bases with no gene match: 1. CDR3 length equals 15 residues. Germline-derived CDR1 and CDR2 are MDHEN and SYDVKM. The CDR3, as DNA: TGTGCCAGCAGTCCTAGCGGGACGAACACCGGGGAGCTGTTTTTT. Its translation: CASSPSGTNTGELFF.